The 12 T cell receptor beta chains below were found in one sample sequenced in a study of glioma-infiltrating T cells. Amplification of TCR alpha and beta CDR3 regions from RNA used iRepertoire nested multiplex PCR. One entry per CDR3 protein, called by TCRdb with MiXCR from the multiplex PCR reads. The sample yields around 120,000 distinct CDR3 sequences, under 25% seen once. Sequenced material: glioma tissue, nonneoplastic brain tissue, or PBMCs (not recorded which). The receptors shown here come from a human donor with low-grade glioma or glioblastoma, undergoing nonglioma brain surgery, or in good health (not recorded which).

This clonotype was detected only a few times. The chain uses TRBV28 and TRBJ2-1; D is ambiguous. V was shortened by 8 bases and J by 6 bases, with 17 bases between the two germline ends. Germline values: CDR1 MDHEN, CDR2 SYDVKM. The CDR3 extends over 14 amino acids. The CDR3 nucleotides are TGTGCCAGCGCCCCGTCGCAGGTCTTCAATGAGCAGTTCTTC. Translation gives CASAPSQVFNEQFF. Full variable domain (missing parts from reference TRBV28 and TRBJ2-1): DVKVTQSSRYLVKRTGEKVFLECVQDMDHENMFWYRQDPGLGLRLIYFSYDVKMKEKGDIPEGYSVSREKKERFSLILESASTNQTSMYLCASAPSQVFNEQFFGPGTRLTVL.

This clonotype was counted between two and nine times. The rearrangement uses TRBV10-3 and TRBJ1-1; TRBD1 matches at 8 bases. V shed 6 bases and J 5 bases; nucleotides not matched to a gene: 5. Germline CDR1 ENHRY, CDR2 SYGVKD. The CDR3 has 13 amino acids. The DNA of the CDR3 is TGTGCCATCAGCCGCACAGGGGGAACTGAAGCTTTCTTT. Protein product: CAISRTGGTEAFF.

The rearrangement links TRBV4-1 to TRBJ2-7, with 9 positions matching TRBD1. The ends lost 4 bases at V and 10 bases at J; junction bases unmatched: 14. Germline V CDR1 and CDR2: MGHRA, YSYEKL. CDR3 length: 15 amino acids. CDR3 DNA sequence: TGCGCCAGCAGCCTCGGACAGGGGTTGAGGGAGACCCAGTACGTC. Its translation: CASSLGQGLRETQYV.

The gene calls are TRBV10-3 and TRBJ1-3, with D possibly being TRBD1 (5 bases). Trimming cost V 5 bases and J 0 bases, with 11 bases left between them. The CDR3 loop spans 15 amino acids. Germline values: CDR1 ENHRY, CDR2 SYGVKD. CDR3 residues: CAISRDVYSGNTIYF. CDR3 coding DNA: TGTGCCATCAGTCGGGACGTTTACTCTGGAAACACCATATATTTT.

The CDR3 here is CASRGDRLSYEQYV. CDR3 nucleotide sequence: TGTGCCAGCAGAGGGGACAGACTATCCTACGAGCAGTACGTC. This chain joins TRBV28 and TRBJ2-7, with 7 bases fitting TRBD1. Unmatched junction bases numbered 6, after V lost 6 bases and J lost 1 base. The CDR3 is made up of 14 amino acids. Germline V gene sequence: CDR1 MDHEN, CDR2 SYDVKM.

The chain joins TRBV18 to TRBJ2-1; 7 nucleotides agree with TRBD2. V lost 4 bases to trimming and J lost 7 bases; unmatched junction nucleotides: 4. The CDR3 has 13 amino acids. CDR1 is KGHSH, CDR2 LQKENI, per germline. CDR3 in amino acids: CASSRSGANEQFF. CDR3 DNA: TGTGCCAGCTCACGCAGCGGGGCAAATGAGCAGTTCTTC. Full variable domain (rest looked up from reference TRBV18 and TRBJ2-1): NAGVMQNPRHLVRRRGQEARLRCSPMKGHSHVYWYRQLPEEGLKFMVYLQKENIIDESGMPKERFSAEFPKEGPSILRIQQVVRGDSAAYFCASSRSGANEQFFGPGTRLTVL.

This chain joins TRBV7-9 and TRBJ2-5; possible D gene TRBD2, 5 bases. Germline-derived CDR1 and CDR2 are SEHNR and FQNEAQ (reference sequence). The CDR3 spans 16 residues. V was clipped by 4 bases and J by 2 bases, with 17 bases between them. Written as DNA, the CDR3 is TGTGCCAGCAGCTCGGGAACTAGAATCAAACAAGAGACCCAGTACTTC. Protein product: CASSSGTRIKQETQYF.

The sample holds many counts of this clonotype. The genes are TRBV7-9 and TRBJ2-7; tentatively, D is TRBD1 (6 bases). The CDR3 is 13 residues long. The V gene's germline CDR1 is SEHNR and CDR2 FQNEAQ (reference sequence). V was clipped by 5 bases and J by 5 bases, with 13 bases between them. CDR3 in amino acids: CASSLQQGDEQYV. In nucleotides, the CDR3 is TGTGCCAGCAGCCTTCAACAGGGAGACGAGCAGTACGTC.

This chain uses TRBV19 with TRBJ1-6; D gene unclear. Germline loops: CDR1 LNHDA, CDR2 SQIVND (reference sequence). This CDR3 has 13 amino acids. V gave up 7 bases and J gave up 7 bases, with 11 bases separating them. CDR3 region: CASKEEPNSPLHF. The CDR3, as DNA: TGTGCCAGTAAGGAGGAACCGAATTCACCCCTCCACTTT.

This clonotype was detected only a few times. The chain is built from TRBV11-2 and TRBJ1-2; D is ambiguous. V was shortened by 4 bases and J by 0 bases, with 12 bases between the two germline ends. The CDR3 extends over 15 amino acids. CDR1 and CDR2 from the germline V gene are SGHAT and FQNNGV. The CDR3 protein is CASSYSSGPNYGYTF. DNA of the CDR3: TGTGCCAGCAGCTACTCCTCAGGTCCTAACTATGGCTACACCTTC.

This clonotype has more than one count but fewer than ten. This rearrangement joins TRBV20-1 to TRBJ2-7; D is perhaps TRBD1 (6 bases). Germline CDR1 reads DFQATT; CDR2 reads SNEGSKA (reference sequence). This CDR3 contains 12 residues. The V end lost 6 bases, the J end lost 4 bases, and 13 bases lay between the germline ends. In DNA form, the CDR3 reads TGCAGTGCCAGGGACACCTCTTACGAGCAGTACGTC. Its protein product is CSARDTSYEQYV.

This clonotype was observed many times. The V gene is TRBV20-1, the J gene TRBJ1-2; D uncertain. V was pared by 0 bases and J by 3 bases, with 17 bases between. This CDR3 has 16 amino acids. Germline CDR1 and CDR2: DFQATT and SNEGSKA (reference sequence). The DNA of the CDR3 is TGCAGTGCTAGAGATAGGAGTCCGGCGGCGGACTATGGCTACACCTTC. It translates to CSARDRSPAADYGYTF.